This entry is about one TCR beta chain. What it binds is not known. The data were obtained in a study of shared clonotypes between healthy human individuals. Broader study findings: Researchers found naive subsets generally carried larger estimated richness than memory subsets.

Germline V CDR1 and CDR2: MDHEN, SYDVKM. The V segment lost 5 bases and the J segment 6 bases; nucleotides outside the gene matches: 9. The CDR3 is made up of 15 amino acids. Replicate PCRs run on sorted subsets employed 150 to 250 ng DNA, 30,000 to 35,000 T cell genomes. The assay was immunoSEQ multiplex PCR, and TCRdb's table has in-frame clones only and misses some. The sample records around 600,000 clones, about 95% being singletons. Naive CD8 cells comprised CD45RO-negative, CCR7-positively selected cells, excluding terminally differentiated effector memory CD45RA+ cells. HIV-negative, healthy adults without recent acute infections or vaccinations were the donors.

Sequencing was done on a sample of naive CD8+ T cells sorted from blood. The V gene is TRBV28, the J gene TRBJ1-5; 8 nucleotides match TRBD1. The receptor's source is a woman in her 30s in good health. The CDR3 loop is CASSISQGASQPQHF. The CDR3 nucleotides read TGTGCCAGCAGTATTAGCCAGGGGGCTAGTCAGCCCCAGCATTTT.